These 27 T cell receptor beta chains originate from one sample sequenced in a study of CD8 T cells in Susac syndrome. With random hexamers, reverse transcription was performed on about 0.5 to 1 ug of RNA. A single record per CDR3 protein comes from TCRdb applying MiXCR to the immunoSEQ multiplex PCR reads. The table lists roughly 70,000 distinct CDR3 sequences, 96% of them singletons. What was sequenced was CD4+ T cells from PBMCs. The receptor source for this set is a human donor with multiple sclerosis.

This chain connects TRBV27 to TRBJ2-7; TRBD1 might be the D (6 bases). CDR1 is MNHEY, CDR2 SMNVEV, per germline (reference sequence). This CDR3 has 16 amino acids. Between the trimmed V and J ends, which lost 5 bases and 2 bases, there was a span of 19 bases. CDR3: CASSPLGYRVPYEQYF. In DNA, the CDR3 is TGTGCCAGCAGTCCCCTGGGCTACAGGGTCCCCTACGAGCAGTACTTC.

The J gene is TRBJ2-2, the V gene TRBV29-1, with TRBD2 matching over 7 bases. Germline CDR1 SQVTM, CDR2 ANQGSEA. This CDR3 comprises 15 residues. The V segment lost 7 bases and the J segment 4 bases; nucleotides outside the gene matches: 12. DNA of the CDR3: TGCAGCGCAACCACGGGGGGTCGCGGCACCGGGGAGCTGTTTTTT. Translating gives CSATTGGRGTGELFF.

The chain recombines TRBV29-1 with TRBJ2-3; 7 bases agree with TRBD2. Unmatched junction bases numbered 10, after V lost 7 bases and J lost 3 bases. This CDR3 comprises 14 residues. CDR1 is SQVTM and CDR2 is ANQGSEA in the germline V gene. The CDR3 region is CSARGLGWTDTQYF. CDR3 DNA sequence: TGCAGCGCCCGAGGACTAGGTTGGACAGATACGCAGTATTTT.

V is TRBV18 and J is TRBJ2-2, with D possibly being TRBD1 (5 bases). The V and J ends lost 3 bases and 7 bases respectively, with 12 bases between them. CDR3 length: 14 residues. Germline V gives CDR1 KGHSH, CDR2 LQKENI. CDR3 in DNA: TGTGCCAGCTCACCCTCCAGGGATGTCGGGGAGCTGTTTTTT. Translating it yields CASSPSRDVGELFF.

As regards this clonotype: Because it lacks the conserved phenylalanine or tryptophan at the end, this CDR3 is likely a read error. The DNA is omitted, as the CDR3 cannot be located on it reliably, and the CDR3 follows TCRdb's listing. J is TRBJ1-5 and V is TRBV5-1. Termini included, the CDR3 measures 10 amino acids. CDR1 is SGHRS, CDR2 YFSETQ, per germline. CDR3 region: CASSLVRTSV.

V gene TRBV2 combines with J gene TRBJ1-2; D is undetermined. The CDR3 has 13 residues. V gave up 6 bases and J gave up 0 bases, with 8 bases separating them. Germline lookup yields CDR1 SNHLY and CDR2 FYNNEI. DNA for the CDR3: TGTGCCAGCAGCGCCCAGACTAACTATGGCTACACCTTC. Encoded protein: CASSAQTNYGYTF.

This chain joins TRBV12-3 or TRBV12-4 and TRBJ2-1, with 10 bases fitting TRBD2. V dropped 11 bases and J dropped 7; count of bases not matched to a gene: 11. The CDR3 extends over 14 amino acids. This CDR3 is CAARLSGGGNEQFF. CDR3 sequence (DNA): TGTGCCGCGAGACTGAGCGGGGGGGGGAATGAGCAGTTCTTC.

The V and J genes are TRBV20-1 and TRBJ1-2; 8 bases agree with TRBD1. Germline V lookup: CDR1 DFQATT, CDR2 SNEGSKA (reference sequence). The trim removed 5 bases at V and 2 bases at J, leaving 4 bases unmatched. The CDR3 spans 13 residues. The CDR3 DNA reads TGCAGTGCTGACAGGACAGGGAACTATGGCTACACCTTC. Protein: CSADRTGNYGYTF.

This sequence joins TRBV5-4 and TRBJ1-5; D might be TRBD1 (6 bases). The V gene's germline CDR1 is SGHNT and CDR2 YYREEE (reference sequence). The CDR3 runs 16 residues. V was pared by 0 bases and J by 3 bases, with 13 bases between. CDR3 nucleotide sequence: TGTGCCAGCAGCTTGGGTTCAGGGGACTCCAATCAGCCCCAGCATTTT. Amino acids: CASSLGSGDSNQPQHF.

This clonotype was counted a single time. The rearrangement joins TRBV27 to TRBJ2-1; TRBD1 aligns across 9 bases. CDR3 length: 15 amino acids. CDR1 MNHEY and CDR2 SMNVEV come from the germline V gene (reference sequence). The trim removed 7 bases at V and 4 bases at J, leaving 8 bases unmatched. CDR3 protein: CASTRTGAPYNEQFF. CDR3 in DNA: TGTGCCAGCACCCGGACAGGGGCGCCTTACAATGAGCAGTTCTTC.

V gene TRBV12-3 or TRBV12-4 combines with J gene TRBJ2-5; TRBD2 is a possible D gene (6 bases). The CDR3 has 13 amino acids. With 3 bases removed from V and 5 bases from J, the gap between germline ends came to 10 bases. CDR3 sequence (DNA): TGTGCCAGCAGTTTTTGGGGGGACGAGACCCAGTACTTC. This encodes CASSFWGDETQYF.

This chain links TRBV4-3 with TRBJ1-5; no clear D. Germline V gives CDR1 LGHNA, CDR2 YSLEER. The CDR3 loop spans 14 amino acids. V was clipped by 0 bases and J by 3 bases, with 6 bases between them. In DNA form, the CDR3 reads TGCGCCAGCAGCCAAGATAATGTCAATCAGCCCCAGCATTTT. Translated: CASSQDNVNQPQHF.

The J gene is TRBJ2-1, the V gene TRBV18; possibly TRBD2 for D (5 bases). The germline V gene encodes CDR1 KGHSH and CDR2 LQKENI. Trimming shortened V by 2 bases and J by 8 bases, and 10 bases separated the two germline ends. This CDR3 has 13 residues. CDR3 residues: CASSPGLSDEQFF. Written as DNA, the CDR3 is TGTGCCAGCTCACCAGGACTGTCCGATGAGCAGTTCTTC.

The rearrangement uses TRBV4-2 and TRBJ2-1; 9 bases are shared with TRBD2. The V and J ends lost 0 bases and 8 bases, in that order; junction bases with no gene match: 8. Germline V gene data show CDR1 as LGHNA and CDR2 as YNFKEQ. The CDR3 has 16 residues. The CDR3 loop is CASSQDPAGGLDEQFF. For the CDR3, the DNA is TGTGCCAGCAGCCAAGATCCAGCGGGGGGTTTGGATGAGCAGTTCTTC.

The chain employs TRBV5-6 and TRBJ2-5; TRBD1 agrees at 7 bases. The germline gives CDR1 SGHDT, CDR2 YYEEEE. The ends lost 3 bases at V and 1 base at J; junction bases unmatched: 3. The CDR3 has 14 amino acids. The CDR3 nucleotides read TGTGCCAGCAGCTCCCGGACAGGCCAAGAGACCCAGTACTTC. It yields the protein CASSSRTGQETQYF.

This clonotype was counted only a few times. The rearrangement uses TRBV20-1 and TRBJ2-5; D may be TRBD1 (5 bases). This CDR3 region has 12 residues. The V and J ends lost 5 bases and 0 bases respectively, with 7 bases between them. Per germline, CDR1 DFQATT and CDR2 SNEGSKA (reference sequence). CDR3 in DNA: TGCAGTGCTTACAGGAACCAAGAGACCCAGTACTTC. This translates into CSAYRNQETQYF.

The chain couples TRBV7-2 to TRBJ2-7, with TRBD1 matching 8 bases. Germline lookup yields CDR1 SGHTA and CDR2 FQGNSA. J was trimmed by 4 bases and V by 1 base; bases with no gene match: 6. The CDR3 covers 15 residues. The CDR3 loop is CASSLEAGGGYEQYF. CDR3 nucleotides: TGTGCCAGCAGCTTAGAGGCAGGGGGCGGGTACGAGCAGTACTTC.

The rearrangement joins TRBV30 to TRBJ1-1; D unresolved. The CDR3 extends over 14 amino acids. Germline V gene data show CDR1 as GTSNPN and CDR2 as SVGIG (reference sequence). Trimming took off 3 bases at V and 1 base at J, with 12 bases between the two ends. CDR3 region: CAWSRSRQNTEAFF. Here the CDR3 DNA reads TGTGCCTGGAGCCGATCCCGACAGAACACTGAAGCTTTCTTT.

The chain combines TRBV29-1 with TRBJ2-5, with 9 nucleotides matching TRBD2. J lost 7 bases, V lost 2 bases, and 8 bases had no gene match. Germline values: CDR1 SQVTM, CDR2 ANQGSEA. The CDR3 sequence is 14 residues long. CDR3 in DNA: TGCAGCGTTGAAAGAGCGGGGGGTCTCGGGACCCAGTACTTC. Translating gives CSVERAGGLGTQYF.

This chain links TRBV7-9 with TRBJ1-3; 7 nucleotides align to TRBD1. Germline V gene data show CDR1 as SEHNR and CDR2 as FQNEAQ (reference sequence). The junction had 4 bases not matched to a gene; V was cut back by 4 bases and J by 4 bases. The CDR3 is 14 residues long. Here the CDR3 reads CASSSTGEGNTIYF. CDR3 in DNA: TGTGCCAGCAGCTCCACAGGGGAAGGAAACACCATATATTTT.

The chain has TRBV7-8 and TRBJ2-7, with 7 bases aligning to TRBD1. The CDR3 sequence is 17 residues long. Germline CDR1 SGHVS, CDR2 FQNEAQ. Germline trimming cut 5 bases from V and 3 bases from J; bases unmatched to any gene: 16. The DNA of the CDR3 is TGTGCCAGCAGCCCCCGCCCCAGGGGGTCGGGGTTCTACGAGCAGTACTTC. Translation: CASSPRPRGSGFYEQYF. The complete variable domain, with remaining parts taken from reference TRBV7-8 and TRBJ2-7, reads GAGVSQSPRYKVAKRGQDVALRCDPISGHVSLFWYQQALGQGPEFLTYFQNEAQLDKSGLPSDRFFAERPEGSVSTLKIQRTQQEDSAVYLCASSPRPRGSGFYEQYFGPGTRLTVT.

The gene calls are TRBV24-1 and TRBJ2-5, with no clear D. The CDR3 sequence is 17 residues long. Trimming pared 4 bases from V and 0 bases from J, leaving 17 bases between. Germline CDR1 KGHDR, CDR2 SFDVKD. In DNA form, the CDR3 reads TGTGCCACCAGTGACGTCAGATCTGGTACCGACCAAGAGACCCAGTACTTC. Translated, it gives CATSDVRSGTDQETQYF.

In DNA, the CDR3 is TGTGCCAGCAGCTTAGGAGGGACCCATTCACCCCTCCACTTT. This translates into CASSLGGTHSPLHF. This chain joins TRBV7-9 and TRBJ1-6; D is perhaps TRBD1 (5 bases). In germline, CDR1 is SEHNR, CDR2 FQNEAQ (reference sequence). The V end was cut by 1 base, the J end by 8 bases, with 9 bases between. The CDR3 has 14 residues.

The V gene is TRBV20-1, the J gene TRBJ2-7; D ambiguous. The length of the CDR3 is 13 residues. Germline V gene lookup returns CDR1 DFQATT and CDR2 SNEGSKA (reference sequence). V was cut by 0 bases and J by 3 bases, with 9 bases left in between. CDR3 sequence: CSARDRKGYEQYF. CDR3 in DNA: TGCAGTGCTAGAGATCGGAAGGGCTACGAGCAGTACTTC.

A note on this clonotype: At one boundary the junction diverges from the germline segment, which might be a read error. The chain couples TRBV2 to TRBJ1-2, with TRBD1 identical over 9 bases. CDR1 and CDR2 from the germline V gene are SNHLY and FYNNEI. The CDR3 consists of 15 residues. DNA of the CDR3: TGTGCCAGCAGACCCGACAGGGGGGACAACTCTGGCTACACCTTC. Translation gives CASRPDRGDNSGYTF. The entire variable domain, with the rest obtained from reference TRBV2 and TRBJ1-2, is as follows: EPEVTQTPSHQVTQMGQEVILRCVPISNHLYFYWYRQILGQKVEFLVSFYNNEISEKSEIFDDQFSVERPDGSNFTLKIRSTKLEDSAMYFCASRPDRGDNSGYTFGSGTRLTVV.

This rearrangement joins TRBV28 to TRBJ2-7, with D perhaps TRBD1 or TRBD2 (5 bases each). Trimming pared 7 bases from V and 2 bases from J, leaving 15 bases between. The CDR3 is made up of 14 amino acids. Germline-derived CDR1 and CDR2 are MDHEN and SYDVKM. The CDR3 bases are TGTGCCAGCATCCAAACGGGGCAGACCTACGAGCAGTACTTC. Its translation is CASIQTGQTYEQYF.

This chain uses TRBV7-9 with TRBJ1-2, with D possibly being TRBD1 (5 bases). V was shortened by 6 bases and J by 1 base, with 12 bases between the two germline ends. The CDR3 contains 14 residues. CDR1 and CDR2 (germline): SEHNR, FQNEAQ (reference sequence). The CDR3 DNA follows: TGTGCCAGCAGGAAGACAGCTAATAACTATGGCTACACCTTC. Protein product: CASRKTANNYGYTF.